This T cell receptor (beta chain) comes out of a study of cytomegalovirus exposure and HLA in healthy donors. Points from the study as a whole: Further analysis, carried out later, found HLA-associated TCR beta chains more clonally expanded than equally common other chains.

A note on this clone: Its antigen is undetermined.

PCR was performed using 60 Vbeta and 13 Jbeta primers. Some clones are missing from TCRdb's copy, which holds only in-frame ones; the method was immunoSEQ multiplex PCR. Here the sample spans fewer than 200,000 clones, approximately 80% being singletons. This CDR3 has 15 residues. CDR1 is LGHNA and CDR2 is YNFKEQ in the germline V gene. V was clipped by 0 bases and J by 9 bases, with 12 bases between them. What was sequenced was PBMCs. The sequence derives from a woman younger than 45 in good health and CMV-seropositive. V gene TRBV4-2 combines with J gene TRBJ1-6; D may be TRBD1 (6 bases). CDR3 region: CASSQDVGALSPLHF. Written as DNA, the CDR3 is TGTGCCAGCAGCCAAGATGTGGGGGCGCTTTCACCCCTCCACTTT.